A selection of T cell receptor beta chains follows, all from one sample in a study of T cells in Graves' hyperthyroidism and ophthalmopathy. TCRdb used MiXCR to reprocess the multiplex PCR reads, holding one entry per CDR3 protein. The table lists roughly 300,000 distinct CDR3 sequences, 15% to 20% of them singletons, with 45% to 50% in the top ten. Sequencing was carried out using blood. These receptors all stem from a woman in her fifties or sixties with Graves' hyperthyroidism. Each CDR3 is given with its conserved first and last residue. Clone size, where shown, is once, few, many, or a class for clones that have expanded.

v_gene	abundance	j_gene	CDR3aa
TRBV4-1	few	TRBJ2-7	CASSQDGSGQGYEQYF
TRBV18	many	TRBJ1-1	CASSLWDSLEAFF
TRBV27	many	TRBJ2-1	CASSSGTRLNEQFF
TRBV20-1	NA	TRBJ2-6	CSASPTGTGANVLTF
TRBV7-2	many	TRBJ2-3	CASSLTGWQYF
TRBV2	NA	TRBJ2-5	CASTRGQMVQETQYF
TRBV6-1	many	TRBJ2-5	CASTGQGSSETQYF
TRBV29-1	NA	TRBJ2-2	CSALSSGRAPGELFF
TRBV20-1	NA	TRBJ2-7	CSARLTSGGSYEQYF
TRBV20-1	few	TRBJ2-1	CSASGGSYNEQFF
TRBV11-2	NA	TRBJ1-1	CASSLSVGNTEAFF
TRBV5-5	many	TRBJ2-7	CASSLAHSYEQYF
TRBV18	many	TRBJ1-4	CASSPSPVTTNEKLFF
TRBV9	few	TRBJ1-5	CASSPKYRPLIQPQHF
TRBV20-1	few	TRBJ2-1	CSALGLAYSYNEQFF
TRBV27	NA	TRBJ1-4	CASSFAGWGGEKLFF
TRBV5-6	NA	TRBJ1-6	CASSLAVHGGSPLHF
TRBV3-1	many	TRBJ2-3	CASSQDPGQGLTDTQYF
TRBV5-1	many	TRBJ2-1	CASSFIPGQLSSYNEQFF
TRBV20-1	few	TRBJ1-2	CSAGDSYGYTF
TRBV9	NA	TRBJ1-2	CASSVADSNYGYTF
TRBV28	many	TRBJ2-1	CASSAGSSYNEQFF
TRBV20-1	NA	TRBJ2-2	CSASPGQGASGELFF
TRBV3-1	NA	TRBJ1-1	CASSQVAAYRGRTEAFF
TRBV20-1	NA	TRBJ1-5	CSARVQGNQPQHF
TRBV3-1	NA	TRBJ2-6	CASSQRGRAMRAGANVLTF
TRBV6-5	NA	TRBJ1-4	CASSYRPYEKLFF
TRBV19	NA	TRBJ1-1	CASSIGNTEAFF
TRBV4-1	few	TRBJ1-5	CASSQGSRDRSQPQHF
TRBV5-1	many	TRBJ1-1	CASSLGQGFRAFF
TRBV11-3	many	TRBJ2-1	CASSLDGGYNEQFF
TRBV18	NA	TRBJ1-5	CASSGPIRQTNQPQHF
TRBV9	NA	TRBJ1-3	CASSPRVAGQGALSSGNTIYF
TRBV28	many	TRBJ2-7	CASSWSGEQYF
TRBV2	many	TRBJ1-1	CASRGTDMPEAFF
TRBV13	NA	TRBJ2-1	CASSLSGTSRDEQFF
TRBV9	NA	TRBJ2-1	CASSVSTSEASEQFF
TRBV10-3	NA	TRBJ1-2	CAISESSRDYGYTF
TRBV5-1	NA	TRBJ2-2	CASSLVGTGGPAGELFF
TRBV27	few	TRBJ1-6	CASSLSGSRKSPLHF
TRBV30	once	TRBJ1-3	CAWSGQGVGNTIYF
TRBV30	many	TRBJ1-2	CAWSPPGHPLGYTF
TRBV20-1	NA	TRBJ2-1	CSARDRVKSSYNEQFF